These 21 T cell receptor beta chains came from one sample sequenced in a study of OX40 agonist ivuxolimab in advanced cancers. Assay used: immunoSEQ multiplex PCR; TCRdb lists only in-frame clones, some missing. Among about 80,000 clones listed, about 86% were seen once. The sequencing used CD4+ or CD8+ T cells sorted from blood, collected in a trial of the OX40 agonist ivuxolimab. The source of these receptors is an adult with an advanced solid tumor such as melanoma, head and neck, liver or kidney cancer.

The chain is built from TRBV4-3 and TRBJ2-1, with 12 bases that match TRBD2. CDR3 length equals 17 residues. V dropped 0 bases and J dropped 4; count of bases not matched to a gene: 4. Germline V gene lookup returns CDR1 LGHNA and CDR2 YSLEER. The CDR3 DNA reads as TGCGCCAGCAGCCAAGATAGGCTAGCGGGAGGGTACAATGAGCAGTTCTTC. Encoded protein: CASSQDRLAGGYNEQFF.

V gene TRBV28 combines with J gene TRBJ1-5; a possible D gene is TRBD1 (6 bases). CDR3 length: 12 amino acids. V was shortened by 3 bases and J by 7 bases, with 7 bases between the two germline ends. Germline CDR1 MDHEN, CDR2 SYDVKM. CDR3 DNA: TGTGCCAGCAGTTTTGGGGGCCAGCCCCAGCATTTT. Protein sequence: CASSFGGQPQHF. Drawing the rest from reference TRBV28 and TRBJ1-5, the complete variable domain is DVKVTQSSRYLVKRTGEKVFLECVQDMDHENMFWYRQDPGLGLRLIYFSYDVKMKEKGDIPEGYSVSREKKERFSLILESASTNQTSMYLCASSFGGQPQHFGDGTRLSIL.

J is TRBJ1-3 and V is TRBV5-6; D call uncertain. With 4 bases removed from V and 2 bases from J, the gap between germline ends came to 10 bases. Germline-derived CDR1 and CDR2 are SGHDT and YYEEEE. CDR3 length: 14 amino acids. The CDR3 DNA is TGTGCCAGCAGCCTTCTCCTGCCTGGAAACACCATATATTTT. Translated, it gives CASSLLLPGNTIYF.

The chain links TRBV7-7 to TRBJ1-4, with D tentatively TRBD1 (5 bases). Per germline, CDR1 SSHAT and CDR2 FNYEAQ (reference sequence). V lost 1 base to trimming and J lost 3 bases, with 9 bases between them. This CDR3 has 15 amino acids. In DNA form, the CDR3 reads TGTGCCAGCAGCTTAGTCGCAGGGCCTAATGAAAAACTGTTTTTT. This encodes CASSLVAGPNEKLFF.

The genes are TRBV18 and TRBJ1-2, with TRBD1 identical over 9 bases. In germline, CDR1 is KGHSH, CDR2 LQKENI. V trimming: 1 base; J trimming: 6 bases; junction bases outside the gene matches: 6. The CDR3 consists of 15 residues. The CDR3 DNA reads TGTGCCAGCTCACCACAGGGACAGGGTTTTAATGGCTACACCTTC. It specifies CASSPQGQGFNGYTF.

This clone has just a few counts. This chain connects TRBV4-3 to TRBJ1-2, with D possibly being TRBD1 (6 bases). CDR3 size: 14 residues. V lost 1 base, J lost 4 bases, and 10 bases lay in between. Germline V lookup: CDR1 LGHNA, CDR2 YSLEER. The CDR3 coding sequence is TGCGCCAGCAGCCAAGCCGGAGGGGGCTATGGCTACACCTTC. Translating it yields CASSQAGGGYGYTF.

The CDR3 DNA follows: TGTGCCAGCACTACTAGCGGGGGCGGGTACGAGCAGTACTTC. The encoded protein is CASTTSGGGYEQYF. The rearrangement joins TRBV28 to TRBJ2-7; TRBD2 aligns across 11 bases. V trimming: 7 bases; J trimming: 4 bases; junction bases outside the gene matches: 6. The germline gives CDR1 MDHEN, CDR2 SYDVKM. The CDR3 is 14 residues long.

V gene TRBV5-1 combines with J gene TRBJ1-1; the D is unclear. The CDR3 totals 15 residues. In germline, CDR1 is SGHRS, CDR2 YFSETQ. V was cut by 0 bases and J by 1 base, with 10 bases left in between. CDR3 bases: TGCGCCAGCAGCTTGGAACTAGCGGGGAACACTGAAGCTTTCTTT. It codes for CASSLELAGNTEAFF.

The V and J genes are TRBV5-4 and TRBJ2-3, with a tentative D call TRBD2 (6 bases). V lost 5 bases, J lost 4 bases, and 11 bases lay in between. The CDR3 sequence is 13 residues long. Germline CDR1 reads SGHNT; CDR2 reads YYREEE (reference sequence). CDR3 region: CASRDYPADTQYF. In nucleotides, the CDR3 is TGTGCCAGCAGGGACTACCCGGCAGATACGCAGTATTTT.

CDR3: CASSLGWQPQHF. CDR3 nucleotide sequence: TGTGCCAGCAGTTTGGGTTGGCAGCCCCAGCATTTT. This chain joins TRBV28 and TRBJ1-5; D is undetermined. The ends were cut back, 3 bases at V and 7 bases at J, with 7 bases in the middle. CDR1 MDHEN and CDR2 SYDVKM come from the germline V gene. The CDR3 loop spans 12 amino acids. Full variable domain (remainder filled in from reference TRBV28 and TRBJ1-5): DVKVTQSSRYLVKRTGEKVFLECVQDMDHENMFWYRQDPGLGLRLIYFSYDVKMKEKGDIPEGYSVSREKKERFSLILESASTNQTSMYLCASSLGWQPQHFGDGTRLSIL.

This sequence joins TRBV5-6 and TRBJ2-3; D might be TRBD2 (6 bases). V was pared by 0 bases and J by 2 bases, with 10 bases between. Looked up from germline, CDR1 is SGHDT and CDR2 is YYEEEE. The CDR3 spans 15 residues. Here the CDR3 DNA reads TGTGCCAGCAGCTTGGACAGGACTAACACAGATACGCAGTATTTT. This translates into CASSLDRTNTDTQYF.

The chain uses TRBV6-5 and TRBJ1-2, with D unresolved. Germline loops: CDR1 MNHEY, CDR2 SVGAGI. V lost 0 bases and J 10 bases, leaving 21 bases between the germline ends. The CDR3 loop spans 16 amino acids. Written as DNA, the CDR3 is TGTGCCAGCAGTTACTCCGCCTATAAGACATGGGGTGACTACACCTTC. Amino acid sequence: CASSYSAYKTWGDYTF.

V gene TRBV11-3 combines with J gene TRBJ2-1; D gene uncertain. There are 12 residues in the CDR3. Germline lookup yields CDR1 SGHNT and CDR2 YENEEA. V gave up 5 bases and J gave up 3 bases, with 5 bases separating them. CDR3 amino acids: CASSGFYNEQFF. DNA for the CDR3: TGTGCCAGCAGCGGATTCTACAATGAGCAGTTCTTC.

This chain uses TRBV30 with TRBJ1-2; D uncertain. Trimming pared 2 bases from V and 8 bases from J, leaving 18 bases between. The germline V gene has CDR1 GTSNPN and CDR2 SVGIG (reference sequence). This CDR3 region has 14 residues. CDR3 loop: CAWSSGARLVGYTF. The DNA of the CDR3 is TGTGCCTGGAGTTCCGGTGCTCGGTTGGTCGGCTACACCTTC.

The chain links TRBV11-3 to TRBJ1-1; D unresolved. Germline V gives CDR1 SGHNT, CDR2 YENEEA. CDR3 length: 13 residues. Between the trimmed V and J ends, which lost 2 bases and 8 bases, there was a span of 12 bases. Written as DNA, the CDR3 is TGTGCCAGCAGCTTAATATTAGGACTGGAAGCTTTCTTT. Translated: CASSLILGLEAFF. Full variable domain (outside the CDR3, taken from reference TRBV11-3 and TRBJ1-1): EAGVVQSPRYKIIEKKQPVAFWCNPISGHNTLYWYLQNLGQGPELLIRYENEEAVDDSQLPKDRFSAERLKGVDSTLKIQPAELGDSAVYLCASSLILGLEAFFGQGTRLTVV.

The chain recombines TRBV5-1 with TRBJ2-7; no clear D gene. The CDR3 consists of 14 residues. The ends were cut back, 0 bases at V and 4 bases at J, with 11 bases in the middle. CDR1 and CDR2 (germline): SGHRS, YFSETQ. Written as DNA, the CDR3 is TGCGCCAGCAGCTTGGATTTCCTCGTTTACGAGCAGTACTTC. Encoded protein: CASSLDFLVYEQYF.

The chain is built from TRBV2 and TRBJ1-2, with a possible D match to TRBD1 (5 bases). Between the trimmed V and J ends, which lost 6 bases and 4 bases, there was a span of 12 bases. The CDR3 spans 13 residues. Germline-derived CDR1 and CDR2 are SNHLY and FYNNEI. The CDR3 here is CASSVGGTYGYTF. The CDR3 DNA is TGTGCCAGCAGCGTTGGGGGGACCTATGGCTACACCTTC.

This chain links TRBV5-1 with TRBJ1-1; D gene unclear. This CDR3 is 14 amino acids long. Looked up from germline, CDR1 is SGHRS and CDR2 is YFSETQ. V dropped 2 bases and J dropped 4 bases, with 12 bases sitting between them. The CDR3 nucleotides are TGCGCCAGCAGCTTATCAGTTTCGACCACTGAAGCTTTCTTT. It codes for CASSLSVSTTEAFF.

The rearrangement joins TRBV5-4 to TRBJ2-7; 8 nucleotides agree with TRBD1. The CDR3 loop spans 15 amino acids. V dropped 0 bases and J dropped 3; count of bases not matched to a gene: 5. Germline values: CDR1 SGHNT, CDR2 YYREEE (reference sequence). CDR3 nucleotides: TGTGCCAGCAGCTTGGGGGACAGGAAAAACTACGAGCAGTACTTC. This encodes CASSLGDRKNYEQYF.

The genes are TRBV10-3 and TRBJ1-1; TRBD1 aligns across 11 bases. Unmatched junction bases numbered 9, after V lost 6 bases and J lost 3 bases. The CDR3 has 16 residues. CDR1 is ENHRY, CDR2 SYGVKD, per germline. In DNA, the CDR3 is TGTGCCATCAGCAGGACAGGGGGCGACGGTGACACTGAAGCTTTCTTT. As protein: CAISRTGGDGDTEAFF.

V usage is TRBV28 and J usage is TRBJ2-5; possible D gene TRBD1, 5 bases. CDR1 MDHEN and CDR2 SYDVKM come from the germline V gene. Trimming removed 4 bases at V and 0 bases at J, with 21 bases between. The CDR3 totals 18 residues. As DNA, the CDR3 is TGTGCCAGCAGTTCCTACAGGACGAAGAGCAAGTACCAAGAGACCCAGTACTTC. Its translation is CASSSYRTKSKYQETQYF.